The 7 T cell receptor beta chains presented below share a single source sample, sequenced in a study of T cell repertoires in ileal Crohn's disease. Time point defined: neoterminal ileum biopsy at postoperative endoscopy, about 6 months after surgery. This table comes from immunoSEQ multiplex PCR, and its TCRdb copy is limited to in-frame clones, with some not included. The sample holds about 11,000 clones, 55% to 75% seen once. The sequencing sample was made of ileal tissue. These receptors were obtained from an adult with Crohn's disease.

The V and J genes are TRBV6-1 and TRBJ1-1; 9 nucleotides align to TRBD1. Germline loops: CDR1 MNHNS, CDR2 SASEGT. This CDR3 spans 17 amino acids. V was pared by 1 base and J by 3 bases, with 9 bases of the junction left unmatched. The CDR3 region is CASSEVPGQGGDTEAFF. Written as DNA, the CDR3 is TGTGCCAGCAGTGAAGTCCCGGGACAGGGAGGGGACACTGAAGCTTTCTTT.

This clone has only a few counts. Other DNA sequences in the sample encode the same CDR3. The chain uses TRBV18 and TRBJ1-5; D possibly corresponds to TRBD1 (6 bases). The CDR3 is made up of 13 amino acids. Trimming stripped 3 bases from V and 4 bases from J, with 7 bases between. CDR1 and CDR2 from the germline V gene are KGHSH and LQKENI. Here the CDR3 reads CASSPGQNQPQHF. DNA of the CDR3: TGTGCCAGCTCACCTGGACAGAATCAGCCCCAGCATTTT.

This clone was picked up a small number of times. This chain joins TRBV11-2 and TRBJ2-2; 12 bases line up with TRBD2. The CDR3 sequence is 17 residues long. From germline, CDR1 is SGHAT and CDR2 FQNNGV. The V gene end was trimmed by 1 base and the J gene end by 0 bases; junction bases not matched to a gene: 0. The CDR3: CASSLGTSGANTGELFF. DNA of the CDR3: TGTGCCAGCAGCTTAGGGACTAGCGGGGCGAACACCGGGGAGCTGTTTTTT.

This chain uses TRBV6-5 with TRBJ1-2, with unresolved D. Germline V gene data show CDR1 as MNHEY and CDR2 as SVGAGI. The CDR3 extends over 14 amino acids. The V gene lost 0 bases and the J gene lost 4 bases, with 9 bases spanning the gap. As DNA, the CDR3 is TGTGCCAGCAGTTACTCGGGCAACAGCTATGGCTACACCTTC. As protein: CASSYSGNSYGYTF.

J is TRBJ2-3 and V is TRBV5-4, with TRBD2 matching over 10 bases. J was trimmed by 2 bases and V by 1 base; bases with no gene match: 7. This CDR3 contains 17 residues. The V gene's germline CDR1 is SGHNT and CDR2 YYREEE (reference sequence). The CDR3: CASSLTWLAGDTDTQYF. CDR3 nucleotide sequence: TGTGCCAGCAGCTTGACATGGCTAGCGGGGGACACAGATACGCAGTATTTT.

The chain recombines TRBV6-6 with TRBJ2-5; tentatively, D is TRBD2 (5 bases). The J call is uncertain, as TRBJ2-7 better fits the DNA end. Germline CDR1 reads MNHNY; CDR2 reads SVGAGI (reference sequence). There are 13 residues in the CDR3. CDR3 region: CASSSREGYEQYF. The CDR3 DNA follows: TGTGCCAGCAGTTCTCGGGAAGGCTACGAGCAGTACTTC.

V is TRBV2 and J is TRBJ2-3; tentative D call: TRBD1 (6 bases). The ends were cut back, 8 bases at V and 4 bases at J, with 19 bases in the middle. The CDR3 has 15 amino acids. Looked up from germline, CDR1 is SNHLY and CDR2 is FYNNEI. The CDR3 sequence: CASQRQESFADTQYF. CDR3 bases: TGTGCCAGCCAAAGACAGGAGAGTTTCGCAGATACGCAGTATTTT.